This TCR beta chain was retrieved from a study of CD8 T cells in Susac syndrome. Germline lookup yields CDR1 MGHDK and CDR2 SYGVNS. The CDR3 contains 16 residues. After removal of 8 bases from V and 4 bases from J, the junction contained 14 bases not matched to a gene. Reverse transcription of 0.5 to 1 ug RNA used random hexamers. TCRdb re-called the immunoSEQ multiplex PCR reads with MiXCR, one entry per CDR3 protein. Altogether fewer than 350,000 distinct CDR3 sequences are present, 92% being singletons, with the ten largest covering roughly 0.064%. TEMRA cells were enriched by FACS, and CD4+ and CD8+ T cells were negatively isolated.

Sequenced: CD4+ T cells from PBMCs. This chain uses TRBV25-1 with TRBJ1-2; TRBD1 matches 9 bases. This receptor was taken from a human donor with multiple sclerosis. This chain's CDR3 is CASGSGSTGGLYGYTF. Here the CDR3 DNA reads TGTGCCAGCGGTAGTGGTTCCACAGGGGGCCTCTATGGCTACACCTTC.